This T cell receptor beta chain is drawn from a study of T cells in Graves' hyperthyroidism and ophthalmopathy. This CDR3 is 14 amino acids long. CDR1 and CDR2 from the germline V gene are ENHRY and SYGVKD. V lost 7 bases and J lost 6, with 18 bases in between. The source material, RNA transcripts, was used to amplify TCR beta CDR3 regions. HTBI primers were employed in a first-round RT-PCR of the TCR CDR3. One entry per CDR3 protein, called by TCRdb with MiXCR from the multiplex PCR reads. This table has almost 600,000 distinct CDR3 sequences, approximately 44% appearing once. As regards this clonotype: Its antigen is still unknown.

Findings and limits, study-wide: Stable hyperthyroidism was told apart from ophthalmopathy by a model built on 13 V-J features.

V usage is TRBV10-3 and J usage is TRBJ1-1, with D possibly being TRBD1 (6 bases). The sequence was obtained from a woman between 18 and 30 years old with Graves' hyperthyroidism. Sequencing input: peripheral blood or thyroid tissue (not recorded which). The CDR3 nucleotides read TGTGCCATCAAAACAACAGGGACTGGGGCTGAAGCTTTCTTT. Protein: CAIKTTGTGAEAFF.